What follows is one T cell receptor beta chain and its context. This sample is drawn from a study of blood T cell repertoires in COVID-19. Deletions cut 2 bases from V and 6 bases from J, with 22 bases between. The CDR3 is 17 residues long. Germline values: CDR1 MDHEN, CDR2 SYDVKM. The method was immunoSEQ multiplex PCR; TCRdb's version includes in-frame clones alone and lacks a portion of them. The table shows roughly 400,000 clones, with less than 95% occurring only once. Participant ages covered roughly 18 to 90 years across about two dozen US areas. Assignments of participants to cohorts depended upon their own reported clinical history.

This chain uses TRBV28 with TRBJ1-2; tentative D call: TRBD1 (6 bases). The clonotype comes from a man aged 18 to 30 who had recovered from COVID-19. Sequencing input: PBMCs or T cells enriched from blood (not recorded which). CDR3 loop: CASSLGQTLSLLHGYTF. In nucleotides, the CDR3 is TGTGCCAGCAGTTTAGGACAGACGCTCTCGCTACTCCATGGCTACACCTTC.